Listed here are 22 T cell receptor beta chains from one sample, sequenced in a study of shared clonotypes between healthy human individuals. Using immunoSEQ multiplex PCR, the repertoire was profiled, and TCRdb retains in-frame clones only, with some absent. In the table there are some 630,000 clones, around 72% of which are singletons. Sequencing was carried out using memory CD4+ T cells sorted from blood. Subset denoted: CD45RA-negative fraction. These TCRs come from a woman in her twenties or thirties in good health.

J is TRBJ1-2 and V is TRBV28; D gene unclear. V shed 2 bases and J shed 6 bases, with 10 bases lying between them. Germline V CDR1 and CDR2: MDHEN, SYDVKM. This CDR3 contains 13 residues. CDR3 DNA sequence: TGTGCCAGCAGTTTACCTTCGTTCGATGGCTACACCTTC. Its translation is CASSLPSFDGYTF.

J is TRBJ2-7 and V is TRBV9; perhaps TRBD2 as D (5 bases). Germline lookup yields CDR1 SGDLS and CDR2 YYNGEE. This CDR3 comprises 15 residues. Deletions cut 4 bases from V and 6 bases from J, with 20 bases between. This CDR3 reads CASSRQIASMGEQYF. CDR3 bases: TGTGCCAGCAGCCGGCAAATAGCGAGTATGGGCGAGCAGTACTTC.

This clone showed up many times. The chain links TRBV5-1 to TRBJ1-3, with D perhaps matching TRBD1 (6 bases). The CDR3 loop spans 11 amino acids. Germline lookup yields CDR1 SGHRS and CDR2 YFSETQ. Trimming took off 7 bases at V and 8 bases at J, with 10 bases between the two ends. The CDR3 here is CASDTGHTIYF. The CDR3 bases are TGCGCCAGCGATACAGGGCACACCATATATTTT.

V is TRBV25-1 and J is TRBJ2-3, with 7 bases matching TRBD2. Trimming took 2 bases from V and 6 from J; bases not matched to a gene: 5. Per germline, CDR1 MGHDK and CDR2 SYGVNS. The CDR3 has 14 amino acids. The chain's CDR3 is CASSEGEGSDTQYF. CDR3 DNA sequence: TGTGCCAGCAGTGAAGGGGAGGGCTCGGATACGCAGTATTTT.

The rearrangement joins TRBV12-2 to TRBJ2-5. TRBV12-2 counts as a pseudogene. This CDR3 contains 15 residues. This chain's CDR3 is CASRRAGPPEETQYF. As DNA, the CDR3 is TGTGCAAGTCGTCGAGCCGGACCACCAGAAGAGACCCAGTACTTC.

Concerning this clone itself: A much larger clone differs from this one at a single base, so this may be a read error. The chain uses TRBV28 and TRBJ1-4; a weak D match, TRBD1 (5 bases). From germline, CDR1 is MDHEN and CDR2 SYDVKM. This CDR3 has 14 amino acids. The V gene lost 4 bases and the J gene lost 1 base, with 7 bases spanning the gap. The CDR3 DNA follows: TGTGCCAGCAGTTATCAGGGAACTAATGAAAAACTGTTTTTT. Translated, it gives CASSYQGTNEKLFF.

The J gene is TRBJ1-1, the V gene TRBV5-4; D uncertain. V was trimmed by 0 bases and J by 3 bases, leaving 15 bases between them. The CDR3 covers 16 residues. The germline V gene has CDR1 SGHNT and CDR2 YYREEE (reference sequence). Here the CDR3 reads CASSLVLPVRYTEAFF. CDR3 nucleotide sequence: TGTGCCAGCAGCTTGGTTCTCCCAGTCCGGTACACTGAAGCTTTCTTT.

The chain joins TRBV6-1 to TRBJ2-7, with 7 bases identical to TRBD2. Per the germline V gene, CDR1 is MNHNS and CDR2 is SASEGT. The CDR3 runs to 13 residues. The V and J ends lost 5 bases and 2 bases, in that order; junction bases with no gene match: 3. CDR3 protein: CASSLLAAYEQYF. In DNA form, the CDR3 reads TGTGCCAGCAGTCTTCTAGCGGCCTACGAGCAGTACTTC.

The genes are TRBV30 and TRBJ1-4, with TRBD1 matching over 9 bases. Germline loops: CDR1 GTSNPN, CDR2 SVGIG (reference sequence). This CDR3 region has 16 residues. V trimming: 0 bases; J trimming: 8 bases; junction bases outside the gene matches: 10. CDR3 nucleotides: TGTGCCTGGAGTGTACCACCGGGACAGGGAGGAGAAAAACTGTTTTTT. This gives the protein CAWSVPPGQGGEKLFF. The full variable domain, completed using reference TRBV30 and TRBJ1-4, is SQTIHQWPATLVQPVGSPLSLECTVEGTSNPNLYWYRQAAGRGLQLLFYSVGIGQISSEVPQNLSASRPQDRQFILSSKKLLLSDSGFYLCAWSVPPGQGGEKLFFGSGTQLSVL.

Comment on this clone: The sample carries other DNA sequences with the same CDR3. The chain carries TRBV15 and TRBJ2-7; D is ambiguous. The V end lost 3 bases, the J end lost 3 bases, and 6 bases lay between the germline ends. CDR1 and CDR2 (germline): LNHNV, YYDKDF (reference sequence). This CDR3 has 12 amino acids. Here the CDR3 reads CATSRGGYEQYF. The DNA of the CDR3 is TGTGCCACCAGCAGGGGTGGCTACGAGCAGTACTTC. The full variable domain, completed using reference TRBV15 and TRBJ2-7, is DAMVIQNPRYQVTQFGKPVTLSCSQTLNHNVMYWYQQKSSQAPKLLFHYYDKDFNNEADTPDNFQSRRPNTSFCFLDIRSPGLGDTAMYLCATSRGGYEQYFGPGTRLTVT.

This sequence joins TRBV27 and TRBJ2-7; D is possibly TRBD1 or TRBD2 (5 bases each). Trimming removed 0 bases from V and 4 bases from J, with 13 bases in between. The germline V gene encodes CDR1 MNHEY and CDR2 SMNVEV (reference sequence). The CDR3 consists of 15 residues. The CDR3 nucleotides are TGTGCCAGCAGTTTATCGTATGGCAGGGAGTACGAGCAGTACTTC. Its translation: CASSLSYGREYEQYF.

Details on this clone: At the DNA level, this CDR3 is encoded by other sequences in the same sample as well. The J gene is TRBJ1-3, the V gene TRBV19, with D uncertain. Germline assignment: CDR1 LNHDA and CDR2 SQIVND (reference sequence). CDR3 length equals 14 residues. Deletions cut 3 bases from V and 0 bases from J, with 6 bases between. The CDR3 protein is CASSIGDSGNTIYF. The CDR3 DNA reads TGTGCCAGTAGTATTGGTGACTCTGGAAACACCATATATTTT.

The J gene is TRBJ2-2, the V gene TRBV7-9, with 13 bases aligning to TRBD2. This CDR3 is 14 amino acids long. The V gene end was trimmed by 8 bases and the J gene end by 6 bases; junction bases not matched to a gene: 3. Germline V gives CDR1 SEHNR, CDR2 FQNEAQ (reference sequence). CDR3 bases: TGTGCCAGCGCGACTAGCGGGAGGTCCGGGGAGCTGTTTTTT. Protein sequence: CASATSGRSGELFF.

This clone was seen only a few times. DNA of the CDR3: TGTGCCAGCCAATTCAACACTGAAGCTTTCTTT. Encoded protein: CASQFNTEAFF. V and J are TRBV27 and TRBJ1-1; no clear D. The CDR3 is made up of 11 amino acids. Germline V gene lookup returns CDR1 MNHEY and CDR2 SMNVEV (reference sequence). V was cut by 8 bases and J by 2 bases, with 6 bases left in between.

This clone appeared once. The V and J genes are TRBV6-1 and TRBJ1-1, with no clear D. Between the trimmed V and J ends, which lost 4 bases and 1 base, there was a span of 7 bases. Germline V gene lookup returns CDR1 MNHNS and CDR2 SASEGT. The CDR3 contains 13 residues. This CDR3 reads CASSATENTEAFF. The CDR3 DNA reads TGTGCCAGCAGTGCAACTGAGAACACTGAAGCTTTCTTT.

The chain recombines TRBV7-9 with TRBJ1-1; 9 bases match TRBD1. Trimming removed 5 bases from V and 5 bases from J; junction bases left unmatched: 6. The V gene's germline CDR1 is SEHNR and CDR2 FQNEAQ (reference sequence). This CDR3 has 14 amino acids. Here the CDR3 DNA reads TGTGCCAGCAGCATGGGACAGGGTCTAACTGAAGCTTTCTTT. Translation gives CASSMGQGLTEAFF.

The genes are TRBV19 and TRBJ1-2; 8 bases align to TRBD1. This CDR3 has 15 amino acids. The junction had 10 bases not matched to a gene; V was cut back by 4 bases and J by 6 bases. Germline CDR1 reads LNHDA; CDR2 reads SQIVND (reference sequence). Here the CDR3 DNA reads TGTGCCAGTAGTACGCCGGACAGGGTTAGCAATGGCTACACCTTC. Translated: CASSTPDRVSNGYTF.

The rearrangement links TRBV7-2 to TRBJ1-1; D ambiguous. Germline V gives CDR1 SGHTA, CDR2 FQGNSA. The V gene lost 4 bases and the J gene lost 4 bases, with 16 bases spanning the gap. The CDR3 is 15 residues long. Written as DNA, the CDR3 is TGTGCCAGCAGCTGGGAGCCCCGACGAGGCACTGAAGCTTTCTTT. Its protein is CASSWEPRRGTEAFF.

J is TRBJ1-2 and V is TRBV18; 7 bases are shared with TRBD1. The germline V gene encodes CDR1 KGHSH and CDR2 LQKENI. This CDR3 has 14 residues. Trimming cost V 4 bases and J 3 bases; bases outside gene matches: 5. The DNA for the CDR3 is TGTGCCAGCTCACTTCGCGACAGGGACTATGGCTACACCTTC. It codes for CASSLRDRDYGYTF.

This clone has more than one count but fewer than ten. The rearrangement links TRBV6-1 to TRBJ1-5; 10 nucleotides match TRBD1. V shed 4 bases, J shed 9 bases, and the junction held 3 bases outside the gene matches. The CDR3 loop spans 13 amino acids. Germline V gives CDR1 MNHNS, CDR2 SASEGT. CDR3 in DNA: TGTGCCAGCAGTGGGGACAGGGGACGGCCCCAGCATTTT. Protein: CASSGDRGRPQHF.

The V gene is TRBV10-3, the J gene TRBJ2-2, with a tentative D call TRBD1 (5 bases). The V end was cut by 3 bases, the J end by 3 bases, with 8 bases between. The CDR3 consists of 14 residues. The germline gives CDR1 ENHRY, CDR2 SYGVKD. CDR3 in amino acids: CAISDQGHTGELFF. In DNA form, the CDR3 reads TGTGCCATCAGTGATCAGGGTCACACCGGGGAGCTGTTTTTT.

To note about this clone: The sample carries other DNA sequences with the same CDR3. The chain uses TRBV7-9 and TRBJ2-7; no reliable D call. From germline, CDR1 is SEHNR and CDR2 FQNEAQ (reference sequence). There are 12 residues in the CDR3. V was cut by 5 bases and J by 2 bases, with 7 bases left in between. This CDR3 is CASSLDPYEQYF. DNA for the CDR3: TGTGCCAGCAGCCTGGACCCCTACGAGCAGTACTTC.